This record looks at one TCR beta chain sequence and its context. Its antigen has not been determined. No base qualities exist here, and no much larger clone lies one base off it. This record comes from a study of T-cell memory formation after mild COVID-19 (dated by TCRdb to the early 2020s). Background for the entire study: TCR sequence clusters from the two donors were largely donor specific. In two donors, T-cell clones that expanded and contracted after mild COVID-19 were tracked by sequencing TCRalpha and TCRbeta repertoires over time. The cohort comprised two young, previously healthy adult volunteers, one female and one male. Overall study outcomes, separate from this receptor: The second-wave clones that peaked on day 37 were not confirmed to be SARS-CoV-2 specific. Contracting CD4+ clones appeared mostly in the CM and EM memory subsets, whereas CD8+ clones were enriched in EMRA. The study covered only a couple of mild cases, and larger cohorts including severe cases with pre-infection samples were considered necessary. Some responding clones were found in pre-infection memory, which suggests that pre-existing cross-reactive memory T cells took part in the SARS-CoV-2 response. Clones contracting from day 15 to 85 had balanced CD4/CD8 phenotypes, while a second wave expanding from day 15 to 37 was biased towards CD4+.

Ficoll-Paque density gradient centrifugation was used to isolate PBMCs. Here V drops 1 base and J drops 4 bases, and the junction holds 5 bases not matched to any gene. The CDR3, cysteine through phenylalanine, is 16 amino acids long. Solely the CDR3 DNA is kept, with 48 bases framed from the first base. Based on the germline V gene, the CDR1 and CDR2 sequences are SGHRS and YFSETQ. The sequencer listed for this sample is Illumina NovaSeq 6000. cDNA libraries for TCRalpha and TCRbeta were prepared by 5'RACE using constant-segment primers, with sample barcodes and unique molecular identifiers added. RNA was extracted from every sample with Trizol reagent. Libraries were amplified in two PCR steps, with a second sample barcode and Illumina TruSeq adapters added in the second step. Sequencing of the libraries was done on an Illumina NovaSeq, producing 2 x 150 bp paired-end reads. The original pipeline was this. With migec v1.2.7, reads were demultiplexed and then collapsed into UMI-guided consensus sequences. With mixcr v2.1.11, UMI consensuses were aligned to TRA and TRB V and J templates and assembled into clonotypes. A clonotype was counted as expanded or contracted only if both edgeR and NoisET called the change significant, with noise models trained on biological replicates. For edgeR calls, a false discovery rate-adjusted p below 0.01 and a log2 fold-change threshold of 1 were applied. As an exploratory analysis of dynamics, PCA with hierarchical clustering was applied to max-normalized trajectories of the 1000 most abundant clonotypes. Separately sequenced CD4+ and CD8+ repertoires were used to assign a CD4 or CD8 phenotype to each responding clone. The public sequencing data were trimmed at Q25 with fastp and processed into clonotypes with MiXCR by TCRdb, which kept only in-frame beta chains. One record per CDR3 amino acid sequence lists the most common genes and DNA. The V and J calls reflect TCRdb's pipeline rather than the authors' work. Recorded for this sample are hundreds of thousands of distinct CDR3 sequences; less than 25% of them occurred a single time. The top ten constitute about 8.7% of the sample.

The source of this sequence is an adult woman who had mild COVID-19 (a few samples of this study predate the infection). The sample titles of this study are shuffled in the database, so cell type and time point are left out; the donor was told from shared clones. The chain employs TRBV5-1 and TRBJ2-3; TRBD2 fits 11 bases in the junction. The sequenced material came from PBMCs or a T cell subset sorted from them (not recorded which). The DNA reads as follows: TGCGCCAGCAGCTTGTCGACTAGCGGGGTGGCAGATACGCAGTATTTT. Translation gives CASSLSTSGVADTQYF. Reference TRBV5-1 and TRBJ2-3 proteins supply the regions before and after the CDR3; the full variable domain is: KAGVTQTPRYLIKTRGQQVTLSCSPISGHRSVSWYQQTPGQGLQFLFEYFSETQRNKGNFPGRFSGRQFSNSRSEMNVSTLELGDSALYLCASSLSTSGVADTQYFGPGTRLTVL.